Below, 15 T cell receptor beta chains from the same sample are listed, as sequenced in a study of OX40 agonist ivuxolimab in advanced cancers. The assay was immunoSEQ multiplex PCR, and TCRdb's table has in-frame clones only and misses some. The sample lists 84,000 or so clones; about 88% were seen once. The sequences come from CD4+ or CD8+ T cells sorted from blood, collected in a trial of the OX40 agonist ivuxolimab. The receptors stem from an adult with an advanced solid tumor such as melanoma, head and neck, liver or kidney cancer.

The V call is TRBV18, the J call TRBJ1-2, with D unclear. Germline CDR1 KGHSH, CDR2 LQKENI. This CDR3 is built from 12 residues. V was pared by 3 bases and J by 8 bases, with 10 bases between. The CDR3 sequence is CASSPDLEGYTF. The DNA for the CDR3 is TGTGCCAGCTCACCCGATCTCGAGGGCTACACCTTC. Full variable domain (outside the CDR3, taken from reference TRBV18 and TRBJ1-2): NAGVMQNPRHLVRRRGQEARLRCSPMKGHSHVYWYRQLPEEGLKFMVYLQKENIIDESGMPKERFSAEFPKEGPSILRIQQVVRGDSAAYFCASSPDLEGYTFGSGTRLTVV.

The chain carries TRBV9 and TRBJ2-1, with D uncertain. The germline V gene has CDR1 SGDLS and CDR2 YYNGEE. Trimming took 2 bases from V and 0 from J, leaving 9 bases between them. This CDR3 comprises 15 residues. This chain's CDR3 is CASSVGVLSYNEQFF. CDR3 in DNA: TGTGCCAGCAGCGTTGGCGTACTCTCCTACAATGAGCAGTTCTTC. The full variable domain, in which reference TRBV9 and TRBJ2-1 provide the parts outside the CDR3, is DSGVTQTPKHLITATGQRVTLRCSPRSGDLSVYWYQQSLDQGLQFLIQYYNGEERAKGNILERFSAQQFPDLHSELNLSSLELGDSALYFCASSVGVLSYNEQFFGPGTRLTVL.

The genes are TRBV5-4 and TRBJ1-2; D gene ambiguous. Germline V gene lookup returns CDR1 SGHNT and CDR2 YYREEE (reference sequence). The CDR3 is made up of 14 amino acids. Deletions cut 4 bases from V and 4 bases from J, with 14 bases between. The CDR3 spells CASSHKAEVYGYTF. The CDR3 DNA follows: TGTGCCAGCAGCCACAAAGCGGAGGTCTATGGCTACACCTTC.

The chain joins TRBV9 to TRBJ1-1; no clear D. CDR1 is SGDLS, CDR2 YYNGEE, per germline. The CDR3 spans 20 residues. V was shortened by 0 bases and J by 0 bases, with 24 bases between the two germline ends. The CDR3 protein is CASSVEPHHPWGSVNTEAFF. The CDR3 DNA sequence: TGTGCCAGCAGCGTAGAGCCCCATCATCCGTGGGGATCCGTGAACACTGAAGCTTTCTTT.

This chain uses TRBV5-1 with TRBJ1-2, with D perhaps TRBD1 (6 bases). The CDR3 totals 15 residues. Germline CDR1 is SGHRS and CDR2 is YFSETQ. Between the trimmed V and J ends, which lost 4 bases and 2 bases, there was a span of 15 bases. CDR3 protein: CASSESGVGNYGYTF. The CDR3 DNA reads as TGCGCCAGCAGCGAATCAGGGGTTGGGAACTATGGCTACACCTTC.

This clone was seen a single time. J is TRBJ2-3 and V is TRBV6-6; 10 bases fit TRBD1. Looked up from germline, CDR1 is MNHNY and CDR2 is SVGAGI (reference sequence). V shed 7 bases, J shed 5 bases, and the junction held 9 bases outside the gene matches. CDR3 size: 15 residues. CDR3 sequence reads: CASNLGQGSGDTQYF. CDR3 in DNA: TGTGCCAGCAACCTGGGACAGGGGTCTGGAGATACGCAGTATTTT.

V is TRBV7-9 and J is TRBJ2-1; 9 nucleotides agree with TRBD1. The CDR3 contains 16 residues. V lost 1 base and J lost 3; bases outside the gene matches: 4. Germline V gene sequence: CDR1 SEHNR, CDR2 FQNEAQ (reference sequence). The CDR3 is CASSLVVGQGYNEQFF. The CDR3 nucleotides read TGTGCCAGCAGCTTAGTTGTGGGACAGGGCTACAATGAGCAGTTCTTC.

This clone was seen only a few times. The gene calls are TRBV5-1 and TRBJ2-2, with 7 bases that match TRBD1. The CDR3 consists of 16 residues. Germline V gene sequence: CDR1 SGHRS, CDR2 YFSETQ. V shed 4 bases, J shed 0 bases, and the junction held 6 bases outside the gene matches. CDR3 nucleotides: TGCGCCAGCAGCCTCATGGGACAGCCGAACACCGGGGAGCTGTTTTTT. Encoded protein: CASSLMGQPNTGELFF.

The V gene is TRBV11-1, the J gene TRBJ1-4, with TRBD1 matching 8 bases. The CDR3 runs to 16 residues. Germline assignment: CDR1 SGHAT and CDR2 FQDESV (reference sequence). The J segment lost 2 bases and the V segment lost 0 bases, leaving 2 bases of the junction unmatched. The CDR3 coding sequence is TGTGCCAGCAGCTTAGCCCAGGGGGCGACTAATGAAAAACTGTTTTTT. This codes for CASSLAQGATNEKLFF.

The rearrangement links TRBV7-2 to TRBJ2-6; unclear D gene. This CDR3 comprises 13 residues. Trimming cost V 4 bases and J 5 bases, with 6 bases left between them. From germline, CDR1 is SGHTA and CDR2 FQGNSA. The CDR3 DNA reads TGTGCCAGCAGCTCCCCTTGGGCCAACGTCCTGACTTTC. Its protein is CASSSPWANVLTF.

The chain links TRBV7-9 to TRBJ2-7, with D possibly TRBD1 on 6 matching bases. CDR1 is SEHNR and CDR2 is FQNEAQ in the germline V gene (reference sequence). Trimming pared 5 bases from V and 1 base from J, leaving 12 bases between. The CDR3 contains 14 residues. In DNA, the CDR3 is TGTGCCAGCAGCCTCGGACAGCTATCCTACGAGCAGTACTTC. Translated, it gives CASSLGQLSYEQYF.

This rearrangement joins TRBV6-1 to TRBJ2-1; D gene unclear. The CDR3 is 15 residues long. CDR1 and CDR2 from the germline V gene are MNHNS and SASEGT. Trimming left V 4 bases short and J 4 bases short, with 14 bases between. CDR3 in DNA: TGTGCCAGCAGTGTGGGCGGAACAAAGTACAATGAGCAGTTCTTC. It codes for CASSVGGTKYNEQFF.

The chain joins TRBV5-4 to TRBJ2-2; TRBD1 aligns across 7 bases. CDR3 length: 17 amino acids. V shed 2 bases and J 4 bases; nucleotides not matched to a gene: 11. Looked up from germline, CDR1 is SGHNT and CDR2 is YYREEE (reference sequence). CDR3 in DNA: TGTGCCAGCAGCTTTCTCTATGAACAGGGGCGCACCGGGGAGCTGTTTTTT. Its protein is CASSFLYEQGRTGELFF.

In DNA, the CDR3 is TGTGCCAGCAGTGGGCCCCTGATCCAGCAGTACTTC. This translates into CASSGPLIQQYF. The chain carries TRBV2 and TRBJ2-7; D uncertain. V shed 4 bases and J shed 8 bases, with 12 bases lying between them. The CDR3 is 12 amino acids. Germline V gene data show CDR1 as SNHLY and CDR2 as FYNNEI.

V gene TRBV25-1 combines with J gene TRBJ2-4; D is ambiguous. This CDR3 contains 16 residues. V was shortened by 1 base and J by 8 bases, with 18 bases between the two germline ends. Looked up from germline, CDR1 is MGHDK and CDR2 is SYGVNS. The CDR3: CASSESGSPLADIQYF. The CDR3 coding sequence is TGTGCCAGCAGTGAATCTGGCAGTCCCCTGGCGGACATTCAGTACTTC.